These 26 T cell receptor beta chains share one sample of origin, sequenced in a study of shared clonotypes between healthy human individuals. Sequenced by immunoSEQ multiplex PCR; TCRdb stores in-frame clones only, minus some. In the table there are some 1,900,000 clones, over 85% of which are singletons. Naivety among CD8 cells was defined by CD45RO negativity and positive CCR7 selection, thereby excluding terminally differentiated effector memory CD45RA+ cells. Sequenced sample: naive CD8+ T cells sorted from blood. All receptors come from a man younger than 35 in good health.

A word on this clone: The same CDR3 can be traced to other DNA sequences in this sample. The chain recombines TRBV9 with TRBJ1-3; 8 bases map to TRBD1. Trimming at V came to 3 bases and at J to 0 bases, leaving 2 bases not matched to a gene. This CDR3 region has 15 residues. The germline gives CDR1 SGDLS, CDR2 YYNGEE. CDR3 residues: CASSATGGSGNTIYF. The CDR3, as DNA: TGTGCCAGCAGCGCAACAGGGGGCTCTGGAAACACCATATATTTT.

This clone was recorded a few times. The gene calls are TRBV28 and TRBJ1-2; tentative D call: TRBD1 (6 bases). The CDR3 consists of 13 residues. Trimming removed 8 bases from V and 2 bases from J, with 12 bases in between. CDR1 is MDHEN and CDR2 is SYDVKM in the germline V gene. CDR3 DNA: TGTGCCAGCCATGGACAGCCCAACTATGGCTACACCTTC. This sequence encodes CASHGQPNYGYTF.

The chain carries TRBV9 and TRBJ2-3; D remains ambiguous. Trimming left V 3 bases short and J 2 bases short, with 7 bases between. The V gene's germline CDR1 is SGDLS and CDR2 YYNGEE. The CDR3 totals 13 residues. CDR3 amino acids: CASSADDTDTQYF. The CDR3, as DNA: TGTGCCAGCAGCGCGGATGACACAGATACGCAGTATTTT.

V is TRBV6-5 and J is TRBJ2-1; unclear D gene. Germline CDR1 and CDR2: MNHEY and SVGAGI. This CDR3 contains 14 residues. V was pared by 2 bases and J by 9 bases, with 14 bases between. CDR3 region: CASSYGIPDGEQFF. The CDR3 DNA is TGTGCCAGCAGTTACGGGATCCCGGACGGTGAGCAGTTCTTC.

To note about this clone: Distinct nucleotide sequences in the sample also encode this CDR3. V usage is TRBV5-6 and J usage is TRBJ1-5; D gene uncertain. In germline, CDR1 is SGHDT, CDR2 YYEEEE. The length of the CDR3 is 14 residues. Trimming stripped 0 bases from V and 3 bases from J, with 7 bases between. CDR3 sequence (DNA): TGTGCCAGCAGCTTGGGTGGTTCCAATCAGCCCCAGCATTTT. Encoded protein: CASSLGGSNQPQHF.

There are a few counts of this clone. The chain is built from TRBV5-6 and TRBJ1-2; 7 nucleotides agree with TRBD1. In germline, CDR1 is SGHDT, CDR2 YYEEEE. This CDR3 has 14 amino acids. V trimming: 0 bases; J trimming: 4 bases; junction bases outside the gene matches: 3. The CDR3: CASSLGQGFYGYTF. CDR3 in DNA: TGTGCCAGCAGCTTGGGACAGGGATTCTATGGCTACACCTTC.

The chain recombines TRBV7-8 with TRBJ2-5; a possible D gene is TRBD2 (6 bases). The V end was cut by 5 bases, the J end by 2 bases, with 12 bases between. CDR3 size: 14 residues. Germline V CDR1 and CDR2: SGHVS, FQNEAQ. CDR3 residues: CASSPPGTQETQYF. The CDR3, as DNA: TGTGCCAGCAGCCCACCCGGGACTCAAGAGACCCAGTACTTC.

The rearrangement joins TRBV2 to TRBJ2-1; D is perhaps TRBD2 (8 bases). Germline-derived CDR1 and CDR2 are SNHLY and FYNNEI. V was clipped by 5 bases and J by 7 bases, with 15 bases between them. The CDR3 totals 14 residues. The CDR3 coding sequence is TGTGCCAGCAGTTCGGGAGGGGGCTGGAATGAGCAGTTCTTC. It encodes CASSSGGGWNEQFF. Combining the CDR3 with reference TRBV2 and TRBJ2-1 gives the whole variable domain EPEVTQTPSHQVTQMGQEVILRCVPISNHLYFYWYRQILGQKVEFLVSFYNNEISEKSEIFDDQFSVERPDGSNFTLKIRSTKLEDSAMYFCASSSGGGWNEQFFGPGTRLTVL.

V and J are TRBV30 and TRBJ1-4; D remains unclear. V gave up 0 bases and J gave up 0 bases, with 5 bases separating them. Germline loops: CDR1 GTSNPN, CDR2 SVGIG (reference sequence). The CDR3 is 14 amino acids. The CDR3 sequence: CAWSVEATNEKLFF. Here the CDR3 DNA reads TGTGCCTGGAGTGTGGAGGCAACTAATGAAAAACTGTTTTTT.

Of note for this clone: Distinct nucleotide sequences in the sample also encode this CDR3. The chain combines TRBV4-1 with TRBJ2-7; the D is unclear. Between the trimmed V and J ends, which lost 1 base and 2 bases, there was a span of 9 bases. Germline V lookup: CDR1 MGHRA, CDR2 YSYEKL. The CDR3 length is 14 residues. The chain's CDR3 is CASSQVGRAYEQYF. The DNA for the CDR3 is TGCGCCAGCAGCCAAGTGGGTCGGGCCTACGAGCAGTACTTC.

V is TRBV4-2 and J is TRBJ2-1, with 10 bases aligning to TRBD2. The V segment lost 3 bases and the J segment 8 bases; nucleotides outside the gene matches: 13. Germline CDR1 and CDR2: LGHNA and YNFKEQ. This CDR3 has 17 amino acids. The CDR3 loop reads CASSQGNGLAGVYEQFF. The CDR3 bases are TGTGCCAGCAGCCAGGGAAACGGGCTAGCGGGGGTATATGAGCAGTTCTTC.

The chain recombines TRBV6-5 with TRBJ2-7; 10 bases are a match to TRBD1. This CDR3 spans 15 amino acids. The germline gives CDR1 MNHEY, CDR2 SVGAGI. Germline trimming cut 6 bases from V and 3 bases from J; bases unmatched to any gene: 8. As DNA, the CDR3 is TGTGCCAGCAGCTTAGAGGGGACAGGGGACTACGAGCAGTACTTC. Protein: CASSLEGTGDYEQYF.

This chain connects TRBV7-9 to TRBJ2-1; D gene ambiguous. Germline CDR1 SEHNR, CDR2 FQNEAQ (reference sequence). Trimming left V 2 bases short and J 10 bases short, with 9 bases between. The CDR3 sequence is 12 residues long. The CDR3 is CASSLNPEEQFF. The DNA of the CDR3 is TGTGCCAGCAGCTTAAATCCGGAAGAGCAGTTCTTC.

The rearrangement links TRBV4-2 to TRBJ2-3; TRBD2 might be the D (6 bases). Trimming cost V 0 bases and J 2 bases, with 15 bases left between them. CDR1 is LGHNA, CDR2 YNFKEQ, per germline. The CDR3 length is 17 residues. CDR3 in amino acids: CASSQDLGSGPTDTQYF. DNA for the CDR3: TGTGCCAGCAGCCAAGATCTGGGTAGCGGTCCCACAGATACGCAGTATTTT.

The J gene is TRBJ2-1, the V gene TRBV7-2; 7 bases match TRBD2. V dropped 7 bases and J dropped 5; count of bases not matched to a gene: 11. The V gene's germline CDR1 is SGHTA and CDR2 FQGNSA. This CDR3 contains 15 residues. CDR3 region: CASTRGAGVDNEQFF. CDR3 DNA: TGTGCCAGCACCCGCGGGGCGGGAGTCGACAATGAGCAGTTCTTC.

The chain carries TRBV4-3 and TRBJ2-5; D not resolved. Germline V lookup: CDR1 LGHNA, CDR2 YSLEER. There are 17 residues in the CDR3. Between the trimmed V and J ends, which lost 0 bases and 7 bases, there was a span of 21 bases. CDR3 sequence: CASSQDIGVSSVGTQYF. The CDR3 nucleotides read TGCGCCAGCAGCCAAGATATTGGGGTCTCATCGGTCGGGACCCAGTACTTC.

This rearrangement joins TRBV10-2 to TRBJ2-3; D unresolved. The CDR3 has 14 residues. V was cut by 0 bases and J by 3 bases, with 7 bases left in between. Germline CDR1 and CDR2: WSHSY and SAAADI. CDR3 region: CASSESPSTDTQYF. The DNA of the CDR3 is TGCGCCAGCAGTGAGTCCCCCTCGACAGATACGCAGTATTTT.

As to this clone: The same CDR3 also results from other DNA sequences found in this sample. The DNA of the CDR3 is TGCGCCAGCAGCTTCTCGGGTGGGACTGAAGCTTTCTTT. Translation: CASSFSGGTEAFF. The genes are TRBV5-1 and TRBJ1-1; D gene ambiguous. Trimming pared 2 bases from V and 5 bases from J, leaving 10 bases between. This CDR3 is built from 13 residues. The germline V gene has CDR1 SGHRS and CDR2 YFSETQ.

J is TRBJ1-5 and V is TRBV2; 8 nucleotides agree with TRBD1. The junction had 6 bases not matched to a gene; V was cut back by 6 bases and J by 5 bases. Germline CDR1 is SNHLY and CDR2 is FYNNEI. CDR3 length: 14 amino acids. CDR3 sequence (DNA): TGTGCCAGCAGGGACGGACAGGGTGATCAGCCCCAGCATTTT. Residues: CASRDGQGDQPQHF.

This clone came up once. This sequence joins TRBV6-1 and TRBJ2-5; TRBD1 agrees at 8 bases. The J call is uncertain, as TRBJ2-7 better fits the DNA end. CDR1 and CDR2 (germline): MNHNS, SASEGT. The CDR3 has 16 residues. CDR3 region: CASSGSGTGFSYEQYF. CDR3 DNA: TGTGCCAGCAGTGGGTCCGGGACAGGTTTCTCCTACGAGCAGTACTTC.

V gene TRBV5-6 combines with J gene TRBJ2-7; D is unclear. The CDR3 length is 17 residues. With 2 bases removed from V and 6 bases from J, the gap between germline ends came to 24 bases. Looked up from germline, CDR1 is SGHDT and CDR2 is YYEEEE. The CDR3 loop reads CASSLRVGYPFTGEQYF. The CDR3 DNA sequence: TGTGCCAGCAGCTTAAGAGTAGGCTACCCCTTCACGGGCGAGCAGTACTTC.

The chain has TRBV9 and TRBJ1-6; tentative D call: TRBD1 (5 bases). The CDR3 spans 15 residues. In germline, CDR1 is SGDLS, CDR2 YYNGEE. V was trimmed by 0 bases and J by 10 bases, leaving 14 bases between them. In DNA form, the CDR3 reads TGTGCCAGCAGCGTAGATGGGGGGGAGGAATCACCCCTCCACTTT. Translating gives CASSVDGGEESPLHF. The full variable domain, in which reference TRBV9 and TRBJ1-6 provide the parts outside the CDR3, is DSGVTQTPKHLITATGQRVTLRCSPRSGDLSVYWYQQSLDQGLQFLIQYYNGEERAKGNILERFSAQQFPDLHSELNLSSLELGDSALYFCASSVDGGEESPLHFGNGTRLTVT.

CDR3 nucleotides: TGCGCCAGCAGCCCCGGGACAGGGGACACTGAAGCTTTCTTT. Translating gives CASSPGTGDTEAFF. V gene TRBV4-1 combines with J gene TRBJ1-1; 10 nucleotides line up with TRBD1. The germline CDR1 and CDR2 sequences are MGHRA and YSYEKL. J lost 3 bases, V lost 4 bases, and 2 bases had no gene match. The CDR3 is 14 amino acids.

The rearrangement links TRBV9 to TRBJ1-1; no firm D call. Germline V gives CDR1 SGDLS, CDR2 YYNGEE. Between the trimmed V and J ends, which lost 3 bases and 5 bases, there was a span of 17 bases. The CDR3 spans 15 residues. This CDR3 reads CASSAGGDYGTEAFF. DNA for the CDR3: TGTGCCAGCAGCGCCGGAGGCGATTATGGGACTGAAGCTTTCTTT.

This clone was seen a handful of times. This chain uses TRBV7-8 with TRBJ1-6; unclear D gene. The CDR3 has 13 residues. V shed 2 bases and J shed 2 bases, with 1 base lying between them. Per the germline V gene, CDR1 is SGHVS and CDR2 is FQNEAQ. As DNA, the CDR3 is TGTGCCAGCAGCTTAACCTATAATTCACCCCTCCACTTT. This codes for CASSLTYNSPLHF.

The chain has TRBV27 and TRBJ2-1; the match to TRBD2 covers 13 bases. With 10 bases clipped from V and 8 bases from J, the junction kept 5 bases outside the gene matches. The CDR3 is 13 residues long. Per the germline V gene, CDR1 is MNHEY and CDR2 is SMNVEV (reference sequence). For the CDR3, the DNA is TGTGCCATTCGGACTAGCGGGAGTTATGAGCAGTTCTTC. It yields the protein CAIRTSGSYEQFF.